These T cell receptor beta chains were read from a single sample in a study of blood T cell dynamics during melanoma immunotherapy. Produced via immunoSEQ multiplex PCR; TCRdb's table is partial and in-frame only. The profile shows 7,000 or so clones, less than 85% of them singletons. Sequencing was performed on blood, taken from a patient treated with checkpoint blockade. All receptors derive from a human donor with melanoma. Both conserved end residues are part of each CDR3. The D gene is left open where the match is weak. A clone size is listed for some rows: how often the clone was seen (once, few, many), or a class if it is expanded.

v_gene	d_gene	abundance	j_gene	CDR3aa	CDR3nt
TRBV5-1	-	-	TRBJ2-2	CASSVGTPNTGELFF	TGCGCCAGCAGCGTTGGCACCCCCAACACCGGGGAGCTGTTTTTT
TRBV7-9	-	-	TRBJ2-1	CASSPPPGYEQFF	TGTGCCAGCAGCCCTCCACCTGGCTATGAGCAGTTCTTC
TRBV9	TRBD2	-	TRBJ2-7	CASSVASSGGAYEQYF	TGTGCCAGCAGCGTAGCGAGTAGCGGGGGGGCCTACGAGCAGTACTTC
TRBV10-3	-	-	TRBJ2-7	CAISDWTSSSYEQYF	TGTGCCATCAGTGATTGGACGTCAAGCTCCTACGAGCAGTACTTC
TRBV19	-	-	TRBJ2-2	CASSPPGTYTGELFF	TGTGCCAGTAGTCCGCCCGGGACTTACACCGGGGAGCTGTTTTTT
TRBV6-6	-	-	TRBJ2-2	CASNRGQNTGELFF	TGTGCCAGCAATAGGGGACAGAACACCGGGGAGCTGTTTTTT
TRBV18	TRBD2	-	TRBJ2-1	CASSPPLTSGRSLSSYNEQFF	TGTGCCAGCTCACCACCTTTGACTAGCGGGAGGTCCTTAAGCTCCTACAATGAGCAGTTCTTC
TRBV6-6	TRBD1	-	TRBJ1-4	CASRSGQATNEKLFF	TGTGCCAGCAGATCTGGACAGGCAACTAATGAAAAACTGTTTTTT
TRBV6-6	-	-	TRBJ2-1	CASSYSPGPNYNEQFF	TGTGCCAGCAGTTACTCTCCAGGACCAAACTACAATGAGCAGTTCTTC
TRBV19	-	-	TRBJ1-5	CASSSVKGDYSNQPQHF	TGTGCCAGTAGTTCTGTTAAAGGAGACTATAGCAATCAGCCCCAGCATTTT
TRBV19	-	few	TRBJ1-5	CASSAQGQPQHF	TGTGCCAGTAGTGCGCAGGGTCAGCCCCAGCATTTT
TRBV2	TRBD1	-	TRBJ1-6	CASEEQGSNSPLHF	TGTGCCAGCGAAGAACAGGGGTCAAATTCACCCCTCCACTTT
TRBV5-5	-	-	TRBJ1-3	CASSLIGVSPIASGNTIYF	TGTGCTAGCAGCTTAATTGGAGTCAGTCCAATCGCCTCTGGAAACACCATATATTTT
TRBV6-5	-	once	TRBJ2-7	CASRSPYEQYF	TGTGCCAGCAGGAGTCCGTACGAGCAGTACTTC
TRBV7-9	-	-	TRBJ2-1	CASSLGGTEQFF	TGTGCCAGCAGCTTAGGAGGAACGGAGCAGTTCTTC
TRBV11-2	-	-	TRBJ2-2	CASSLGPSLTGELFF	TGTGCCAGCAGCTTAGGACCCAGCCTAACCGGGGAGCTGTTTTTT
TRBV27	TRBD2	-	TRBJ2-7	CASSSRTSGASEQYF	TGTGCCAGCAGTTCGCGGACTAGCGGGGCCTCCGAGCAGTACTTC
TRBV5-1	-	-	TRBJ1-2	CASSLAGWSGYTF	TGCGCCAGCAGCTTGGCAGGTTGGAGTGGCTACACCTTC
TRBV5-1	-	once	TRBJ2-3	CASSLEDTQYF	TGCGCCAGCAGCTTGGAGGATACGCAGTATTTT
TRBV19	TRBD2	-	TRBJ2-3	CASSRQSGLAGGKDTQYF	TGTGCCAGTAGTAGACAATCGGGACTAGCGGGGGGGAAAGATACGCAGTATTTT
TRBV6-1	-	-	TRBJ2-5	CAARQRAKQETQYF	TGTGCAGCCAGGCAGCGGGCAAAACAAGAGACCCAGTACTTC
TRBV9	TRBD1	-	TRBJ1-1	CASSALRTGGGTEAFF	TGTGCCAGCAGCGCCCTGAGGACAGGCGGAGGCACTGAAGCTTTCTTT
TRBV19	-	-	TRBJ1-5	CASTRGQGNQPQHF	TGTGCCAGTACCCGGGGTCAAGGAAATCAGCCCCAGCATTTT
TRBV5-1	-	-	TRBJ2-2	CASSSHNTGELFF	TGCGCCAGCAGCTCACACAACACCGGGGAGCTGTTTTTT
TRBV30	-	-	TRBJ1-5	CAWDLEGSNQPQHF	TGTGCCTGGGACCTAGAAGGGAGCAATCAGCCCCAGCATTTT
TRBV10-3	-	-	TRBJ1-3	CAIRTGISSGNTIYF	TGTGCCATCAGAACAGGGATCTCCTCTGGAAACACCATATATTTT
TRBV19	-	-	TRBJ1-1	CASISSTEAFF	TGTGCCAGTATTAGTAGCACTGAAGCTTTCTTT
TRBV7-6	-	-	TRBJ1-5	CASSLDGQPNQPQHF	TGTGCCAGCAGCTTAGATGGGCAGCCAAATCAGCCCCAGCATTTT
TRBV6-1	-	few	TRBJ1-2	CASRKRDSRYGYTF	TGTGCCAGCAGAAAGAGAGACAGCCGATATGGCTACACCTTC
TRBV11-2	TRBD1	-	TRBJ2-7	CASSLGWGGDRAYEQYF	TGTGCCAGCAGCTTAGGGTGGGGGGGGGACAGGGCCTACGAGCAGTACTTC
TRBV18	-	-	TRBJ1-1	CASSPPSRGQNTEAFF	TGTGCCAGCTCACCCCCTTCTCGAGGCCAGAACACTGAAGCTTTCTTT
TRBV7-9	-	-	TRBJ2-5	CASSSEGWQTQYF	TGTGCCAGCAGCTCGGAGGGGTGGCAGACCCAGTACTTC
TRBV7-9	TRBD1	-	TRBJ1-3	CASSAGTGGNTIYF	TGTGCCAGTTCTGCCGGGACAGGGGGAAACACCATATATTTT
TRBV7-1	-	once	TRBJ1-1	CASSLAGFAAEAFF	TGTGCCAGCAGCTTAGCGGGTTTCGCAGCTGAAGCTTTCTTT
TRBV6-6	TRBD1	-	TRBJ1-4	CATGTGVGEKLFF	TGTGCCACCGGGACAGGGGTTGGTGAAAAACTGTTTTTT
TRBV5-4	-	-	TRBJ2-7	CASSLSPTLSYEQYF	TGTGCCAGCAGCTTGAGCCCAACTTTGTCCTACGAGCAGTACTTC
TRBV6-1	-	-	TRBJ2-7	CASGGANFYEQYF	TGTGCCAGCGGGGGAGCTAACTTCTACGAGCAGTACTTC